Listed below are T cell receptor beta chains from one sample, sequenced in a study of blood T cell repertoires in COVID-19. Method: immunoSEQ multiplex PCR; TCRdb's copy keeps in-frame clones and lacks some. The table records about 280,000 clones, roughly 89% of them present only once. The sequenced sample consisted of PBMCs or T cells enriched from blood (not recorded which). These receptors all come from a woman in her 40s who had recovered from COVID-19. Each CDR3 is given with its conserved first and last residue. A D gene is named only where the DNA matches it firmly. The size entry is marked missing in some rows and otherwise reads once, few, many or a size class.

d_call	v_call	clone_size	j_call	cdr3_nt	cdr3_aa
TRBD1	TRBV2	.	TRBJ1-6	TGTGCCAGCTGGACAGGGGACTCCTATAATTCACCCCTCCACTTT	CASWTGDSYNSPLHF
TRBD2	TRBV11-2	.	TRBJ2-7	TGTGCCAGCAGCTTATTGCTAGCGGGAGCCGAGCAGTACTTC	CASSLLLAGAEQYF
TRBD2	TRBV7-2	.	TRBJ2-3	TGTGCCAGCAGCCGTACGGGACTAGCGGGAGAAGATACGCAGTATTTT	CASSRTGLAGEDTQYF
TRBD2	TRBV14	.	TRBJ2-3	TGTGCCAGCAGCCGAGGACTAGCGGGAGGAGGACGCACAGATACGCAGTATTTT	CASSRGLAGGGRTDTQYF
.	TRBV7-6	.	TRBJ2-3	TGTGCCAGCAGCCCTGGACCCGGGGGCACAGATACGCAGTATTTT	CASSPGPGGTDTQYF
.	TRBV6-5	.	TRBJ2-1	TGTGCCAGCAGTTATATGGGGGCGCGCTCCTACAATGAGCAGTTCTTC	CASSYMGARSYNEQFF
.	TRBV19	.	TRBJ1-4	TGTGCCAGTACCCTCGGAAGCGGGGTTAGTGAAAAACTGTTTTTT	CASTLGSGVSEKLFF
.	TRBV5-4	.	TRBJ1-3	TGTGCCAGCTTCACCCCGGGGGATTCGATCATATATTTT	CASFTPGDSIIYF
TRBD2	TRBV7-7	once	TRBJ2-1	TGTGCTAGCAGCTTACTGGGGGGGAATGAGCAGTTCTTC	CASSLLGGNEQFF
TRBD2	TRBV27	.	TRBJ2-3	TGTGCCAGCAGAAGACTAGCGATCCGCACAGATACGCAGTATTTT	CASRRLAIRTDTQYF
.	TRBV5-6	.	TRBJ2-6	TGTGCCAGCAGCTTGGTTCACTCTGGGGCCAACGTCCTGACTTTC	CASSLVHSGANVLTF
.	TRBV12-3/TRBV12-4	.	TRBJ2-1	TGTGCCAGCACCCCTGGGGGGATAAATGAGCAGTTCTTC	CASTPGGINEQFF
TRBD1	TRBV29-1	.	TRBJ1-2	TGCAGCGTTGTCCAGGGGGCGCCGGGCTATGGCTACACCTTC	CSVVQGAPGYGYTF
TRBD1	TRBV7-2	.	TRBJ1-4	TGTGCCAGCAGCCAAGGGACAGGGAGAGGCGGTGAAAAACTGTTTTTT	CASSQGTGRGGEKLFF
.	TRBV27	.	TRBJ1-3	TGTGCCAGCAGCCGCTACCCCTCTGGAAACACCATATATTTT	CASSRYPSGNTIYF
TRBD1	TRBV6-5	.	TRBJ2-7	TGTGCCAGCAGCCTCGGACAGGGGGCCCCCAACGAGCAGTACTTC	CASSLGQGAPNEQYF
.	TRBV19	few	TRBJ2-3	TGTGCCAGTAGAGATCCGGGACTCCAGGGGGGAGATACGCAGTATTTT	CASRDPGLQGGDTQYF
TRBD1	TRBV28	.	TRBJ2-2	TGTGCCAGCAGTCAGGGGGTAACCGGGGAGCTGTTTTTT	CASSQGVTGELFF
TRBD1	TRBV5-1	.	TRBJ2-2	TGCGCCAGCAGCTTGAGACAGGGGGACACCGGGGAGCTGTTTTTT	CASSLRQGDTGELFF
TRBD1	TRBV7-2	.	TRBJ2-1	TGTGCCAGCAGCTTATCACAGGGGCTAGGAAATGAGCAGTTCTTC	CASSLSQGLGNEQFF
.	TRBV27	.	TRBJ2-2	TGTGCCAGCAGTTTAATCGGGGACACCGGGGAGCTGTTTTTT	CASSLIGDTGELFF
.	TRBV7-2	.	TRBJ2-7	TGTGCCAGCAGCTCCTCCCCAGAGGACGAGCAGTACTTC	CASSSSPEDEQYF
TRBD1	TRBV5-1	.	TRBJ2-7	TGCGCCAGCAGCTTGGGGACAGGTTTCTACGAGCAGTACTTC	CASSLGTGFYEQYF
.	TRBV28	.	TRBJ1-6	TGTGCCAGCAGCCTTTTCACCGGGCTCCACTTT	CASSLFTGLHF
.	TRBV27	.	TRBJ1-2	TGTGCCAGCAGTTTATTTGGCTACTATGGCTACACCTTC	CASSLFGYYGYTF
TRBD2	TRBV9	.	TRBJ2-7	TGTGCCAGCAGCTCAACTAGCGGGGGTGCCTACGAGCAGTACTTC	CASSSTSGGAYEQYF
.	TRBV7-2	.	TRBJ2-1	TGTGCCAGCAGCTTCCAGGGGAGCTCCTACAATGAGCAGTTCTTC	CASSFQGSSYNEQFF
.	TRBV27	.	TRBJ1-2	TGTGCCAGCAGCCGGAACACAGGGAGCCATGGCTACACCTTC	CASSRNTGSHGYTF